Each of the 10 T cell receptor beta chains below was sequenced from the same sample in a study of CD8 T cells in ankylosing spondylitis. TCRdb reanalysed the 5' RACE reads using MiXCR and keeps one entry per CDR3 protein. The data contain a few hundred thousand distinct CDR3 sequences, around 7.6% of them singletons. Overall study results and limits: Made up of eight highly homologous variants, a TCR beta motif appeared characteristic of ankylosing spondylitis blood.

These receptors have no known antigen. The sequenced sample consisted of blood, either unsorted or a sorted T cell fraction (not recorded which). These receptors were obtained from a male donor with ankylosing spondylitis.

This clonotype was recorded a few times. The CDR3 loop reads CASGSGGGGYTF. In DNA form, the CDR3 reads TGTGCCAGCGGATCGGGGGGGGGCGGCTACACCTTC. J is TRBJ1-2 and V is TRBV11-2, with TRBD1 as a possible D gene (6 bases). Germline V gene lookup returns CDR1 SGHAT and CDR2 FQNNGV. This CDR3 has 12 residues. Trimming cost V 8 bases and J 8 bases, with 15 bases left between them.

This clonotype showed up just once. J is TRBJ2-3 and V is TRBV20-1; TRBD2 matches at 10 bases. Germline-derived CDR1 and CDR2 are DFQATT and SNEGSKA (reference sequence). The CDR3 totals 16 residues. J gave up 4 bases and V 1 base, and 8 bases lay outside the gene matches. CDR3 sequence reads: CSARGGTSDLADTQYF. The CDR3 nucleotides are TGCAGTGCTAGAGGGGGGACTAGCGACCTCGCAGATACGCAGTATTTT.

The chain carries TRBV14 and TRBJ2-5; a possible D gene is TRBD1 (5 bases). The CDR3 totals 15 residues. CDR1 SGHDN and CDR2 FVKESK come from the germline V gene. Trimming pared 0 bases from V and 5 bases from J, leaving 13 bases between. CDR3: CASSQDGAGLETQYF. In DNA, the CDR3 is TGTGCCAGCAGCCAAGATGGTGCAGGGTTGGAGACCCAGTACTTC.

This sequence joins TRBV12-3 or TRBV12-4 and TRBJ2-1, with D unclear. The CDR3 loop spans 15 amino acids. Trimming took 2 bases from V and 6 from J, leaving 14 bases between them. CDR3 in amino acids: CASSLRTAGPNEQFF. The CDR3 nucleotides read TGTGCCAGCAGTTTAAGGACCGCTGGCCCCAATGAGCAGTTCTTC.

V is TRBV12-3 or TRBV12-4 and J is TRBJ2-4; D is uncertain. The CDR3 is made up of 17 amino acids. Trimming cost V 3 bases and J 0 bases, with 15 bases left between them. CDR3 region: CASSFGSTRLAKNIQYF. CDR3 bases: TGTGCCAGCAGTTTCGGCAGCACAAGACTAGCCAAAAACATTCAGTACTTC.

This chain connects TRBV9 to TRBJ2-1, with TRBD2 matching 10 bases. V shed 4 bases, J shed 8 bases, and the junction held 6 bases outside the gene matches. Looked up from germline, CDR1 is SGDLS and CDR2 is YYNGEE. The CDR3 has 14 amino acids. CDR3: CASSPSGSEYEQFF. Written as DNA, the CDR3 is TGTGCCAGCAGCCCTAGCGGGAGCGAATATGAGCAGTTCTTC.

This chain uses TRBV5-1 with TRBJ1-1; D gene ambiguous. Germline values: CDR1 SGHRS, CDR2 YFSETQ. Trimming cost V 4 bases and J 1 base, with 17 bases left between them. The CDR3 sequence is 16 residues long. The CDR3 DNA sequence: TGCGCCAGCAGCCGGAAAGAAACAGTTCCGAACACTGAAGCTTTCTTT. It yields the protein CASSRKETVPNTEAFF.

This clonotype was observed a few times. The V call is TRBV11-1, the J call TRBJ2-7, with D perhaps matching TRBD1 or TRBD2 (5 bases each). The CDR3 runs to 16 residues. Trimming took off 2 bases at V and 4 bases at J, with 18 bases between the two ends. Germline V gene data show CDR1 as SGHAT and CDR2 as FQDESV (reference sequence). CDR3 in DNA: TGTGCCAGCAGCTTATCCGTCCTCGGGGCCCCTTACGAGCAGTACTTC. This translates into CASSLSVLGAPYEQYF.

This clonotype appeared many times. CDR3 sequence (DNA): TGTGCCAGCAGCGTAGAAACGGGAGGTTACAATGAGCAGTTCTTC. This translates into CASSVETGGYNEQFF. The chain joins TRBV9 to TRBJ2-1, with TRBD2 matching over 7 bases. The J segment lost 4 bases and the V segment lost 0 bases, leaving 4 bases of the junction unmatched. CDR3 length: 15 residues. Germline loops: CDR1 SGDLS, CDR2 YYNGEE.

This chain links TRBV12-3 or TRBV12-4 with TRBJ2-5; D unresolved. V lost 5 bases and J 3 bases, leaving 19 bases between the germline ends. This CDR3 is built from 16 residues. CDR3 loop: CASSPAVPAKKETQYF. The CDR3 coding sequence is TGTGCCAGCAGTCCTGCAGTTCCAGCCAAAAAAGAGACCCAGTACTTC.